This passage covers 23 T cell receptor beta chains from one sample sequenced in a study of T cell repertoires in cytomegalovirus infection. Their target antigens are unknown. TCRdb re-called the reads with MiXCR, one entry per CDR3 protein. The repertoire includes roughly 500,000 distinct CDR3 sequences, about two fifths of them detected once, and just under 45% sits in the top ten. The specimen comprised cultured PBMCs, sampled from culture after CMV antigen stimulation. Receptors originate from a human donor in good health (CMV status not recorded). Some clones in this sample may be carry-over from other donors' samples.

The J gene is TRBJ2-7, the V gene TRBV2, with D hard to call. V was pared by 5 bases and J by 9 bases, with 14 bases between. The CDR3 is 12 amino acids. Germline assignment: CDR1 SNHLY and CDR2 FYNNEI. CDR3: CASSKDLPRQYF. CDR3 nucleotides: TGTGCCAGCAGTAAAGACCTGCCCAGGCAGTACTTC.

The chain links TRBV5-6 to TRBJ2-1, with 12 bases lining up with TRBD2. V lost 4 bases to trimming and J lost 7 bases; unmatched junction nucleotides: 9. CDR1 is SGHDT, CDR2 YYEEEE, per germline. This CDR3 contains 16 residues. Written as DNA, the CDR3 is TGTGCCAGCAGCGCCGAGACTAGCGGGAGAGGGAATGAGCAGTTCTTC. This codes for CASSAETSGRGNEQFF.

The V and J genes are TRBV5-1 and TRBJ2-2; D gene uncertain. Trimming removed 7 bases from V and 2 bases from J, with 12 bases in between. Germline values: CDR1 SGHRS, CDR2 YFSETQ. The CDR3 is 14 amino acids. CDR3 residues: CASLPAGNTGELFF. CDR3 sequence (DNA): TGCGCCAGCCTCCCGGCAGGCAACACCGGGGAGCTGTTTTTT.

The chain uses TRBV7-2 and TRBJ2-7; 11 bases line up with TRBD2. The V gene end was trimmed by 0 bases and the J gene end by 3 bases; junction bases not matched to a gene: 1. Germline V lookup: CDR1 SGHTA, CDR2 FQGNSA. The CDR3 contains 15 residues. The CDR3 spells CASSLAGTSGYEQYF. In nucleotides, the CDR3 is TGTGCCAGCAGCTTAGCTGGGACTAGCGGCTACGAGCAGTACTTC.

This clonotype appeared many times. The chain combines TRBV7-2 with TRBJ2-1, with D perhaps TRBD1 (6 bases). Trimming took off 4 bases at V and 1 base at J, with 8 bases between the two ends. Germline loops: CDR1 SGHTA, CDR2 FQGNSA. This CDR3 region has 14 residues. The CDR3 coding sequence is TGTGCCAGCAGCTATAGGGGGTCCTACAATGAGCAGTTCTTC. It translates to CASSYRGSYNEQFF.

This chain uses TRBV28 with TRBJ2-4, with TRBD1 as a possible D gene (5 bases). This CDR3 is built from 13 residues. V lost 6 bases, J lost 5 bases, and 11 bases lay in between. CDR1 and CDR2 from the germline V gene are MDHEN and SYDVKM. CDR3 region: CASSPDRENIQYF. CDR3 sequence (DNA): TGTGCCAGCAGCCCCGACAGAGAAAACATTCAGTACTTC.

The gene calls are TRBV7-9 and TRBJ2-5; D is unresolved. The CDR3 runs 15 residues. Germline V gene lookup returns CDR1 SEHNR and CDR2 FQNEAQ (reference sequence). V was cut by 6 bases and J by 2 bases, with 16 bases left in between. The CDR3 loop reads CASRQDAGHQETQYF. The CDR3 nucleotides are TGTGCCAGCAGGCAGGACGCCGGGCATCAAGAGACCCAGTACTTC.

The V gene is TRBV9, the J gene TRBJ2-3; 10 bases map to TRBD2. The length of the CDR3 is 16 residues. Losses at the gene ends were 0 bases for V and 3 bases for J; bases not matched to a gene: 4. Germline lookup yields CDR1 SGDLS and CDR2 YYNGEE. CDR3: CASSVGPSGSTDTQYF. The CDR3 DNA follows: TGTGCCAGCAGCGTAGGTCCTAGCGGGAGTACAGATACGCAGTATTTT.

CDR3 amino acids: CSAPTGGNTEAFF. CDR3 DNA: TGCAGTGCACCGACAGGGGGTAACACTGAAGCTTTCTTT. The J gene is TRBJ1-1, the V gene TRBV20-1; 9 bases match TRBD1. Trimming cost V 6 bases and J 2 bases; bases outside gene matches: 4. CDR1 and CDR2 from the germline V gene are DFQATT and SNEGSKA (reference sequence). The CDR3 has 13 amino acids.

This clonotype was found a few times. J is TRBJ2-5 and V is TRBV7-9; 7 bases map to TRBD1. CDR1 and CDR2 (germline): SEHNR, FQNEAQ (reference sequence). This CDR3 region has 16 residues. The J segment lost 5 bases and the V segment lost 4 bases, leaving 13 bases of the junction unmatched. CDR3 in amino acids: CASSSPIQGKRETQYF. CDR3 DNA: TGTGCCAGCAGCTCTCCAATACAGGGGAAACGGGAGACCCAGTACTTC.

In this sample, this clonotype turned up a few times. V is TRBV7-2 and J is TRBJ2-3, with D hard to call. From germline, CDR1 is SGHTA and CDR2 FQGNSA. Trimming pared 5 bases from V and 1 base from J, leaving 7 bases between. This CDR3 spans 13 amino acids. The CDR3 DNA reads as TGTGCCAGCAGCATTAGCCGCACAGATACGCAGTATTTT. Translation gives CASSISRTDTQYF.

This chain uses TRBV5-1 with TRBJ1-1; 9 bases agree with TRBD1. CDR1 is SGHRS and CDR2 is YFSETQ in the germline V gene. V shed 5 bases and J 5 bases; nucleotides not matched to a gene: 10. The CDR3 contains 15 residues. CDR3: CASSPGQGRNTEAFF. DNA for the CDR3: TGCGCCAGCAGTCCCGGACAGGGGCGAAATACTGAAGCTTTCTTT.

V usage is TRBV18 and J usage is TRBJ2-7; the match to TRBD1 covers 8 bases. The CDR3 contains 14 residues. Trimming cost V 2 bases and J 3 bases; bases outside gene matches: 3. CDR1 and CDR2 from the germline V gene are KGHSH and LQKENI. The CDR3 DNA follows: TGTGCCAGCTCACCAGGGACAGGACACTACGAGCAGTACTTC. Translated: CASSPGTGHYEQYF.

The V call is TRBV12-3 or TRBV12-4, the J call TRBJ2-1; 8 bases match TRBD2. This CDR3 has 15 residues. The ends lost 10 bases at V and 0 bases at J; junction bases unmatched: 8. The CDR3 loop is CATLAGLSSYNEQFF. DNA of the CDR3: TGTGCCACTTTAGCGGGGCTAAGCTCCTACAATGAGCAGTTCTTC.

The chain carries TRBV19 and TRBJ1-6; D remains ambiguous. Germline V CDR1 and CDR2: LNHDA, SQIVND (reference sequence). Trimming removed 6 bases from V and 7 bases from J, with 7 bases in between. The CDR3 extends over 12 amino acids. The CDR3 spells CASRGKNSPLHF. DNA for the CDR3: TGTGCCAGTAGGGGGAAGAATTCACCCCTCCACTTT.

J is TRBJ2-1 and V is TRBV20-1, with 7 bases fitting TRBD1. With V trimmed by 5 bases and J by 8 bases, 12 bases remained unmatched. Germline CDR1 DFQATT, CDR2 SNEGSKA (reference sequence). The CDR3 covers 14 residues. The CDR3 sequence is CSAQTRQGWDEQFF. The DNA for the CDR3 is TGCAGTGCTCAAACCAGACAGGGATGGGATGAGCAGTTCTTC.

This chain links TRBV6-1 with TRBJ2-5, with TRBD1 as a possible D gene (6 bases). Germline CDR1 and CDR2: MNHNS and SASEGT. The CDR3 totals 16 residues. V was cut by 4 bases and J by 4 bases, with 19 bases left in between. Written as DNA, the CDR3 is TGTGCCAGCAGTGCTAAGGGACAACTATACTTAGAGACCCAGTACTTC. This translates into CASSAKGQLYLETQYF.

This clonotype showed up just a few times. This chain joins TRBV19 and TRBJ2-3, with D maybe TRBD2 (5 bases). Trimming left V 0 bases short and J 2 bases short, with 6 bases between. CDR3 size: 14 residues. Germline values: CDR1 LNHDA, CDR2 SQIVND (reference sequence). For the CDR3, the DNA is TGTGCCAGTAGTATAGAACGGGACACAGATACGCAGTATTTT. Amino acid sequence: CASSIERDTDTQYF.

The chain couples TRBV7-2 to TRBJ1-4; 8 bases match TRBD1. Trimming took 1 base from V and 8 from J; bases not matched to a gene: 9. Per germline, CDR1 SGHTA and CDR2 FQGNSA. The CDR3 extends over 16 amino acids. DNA for the CDR3: TGTGCCAGCAGCTTAGGAAGCAGGGGGCTGGGGGAAAAACTGTTTTTT. Its protein is CASSLGSRGLGEKLFF.

This clonotype was observed a few times. The chain links TRBV15 to TRBJ1-2; D call uncertain. The CDR3 has 14 amino acids. Germline V gives CDR1 LNHNV, CDR2 YYDKDF (reference sequence). Trimming removed 1 base at V and 0 bases at J, with 6 bases between. CDR3 residues: CATSRGTANYGYTF. The CDR3 DNA reads TGTGCCACCAGCAGAGGGACGGCTAACTATGGCTACACCTTC. Based on the CDR3 plus reference TRBV15 and TRBJ1-2, the full variable domain is DAMVIQNPRYQVTQFGKPVTLSCSQTLNHNVMYWYQQKSSQAPKLLFHYYDKDFNNEADTPDNFQSRRPNTSFCFLDIRSPGLGDTAMYLCATSRGTANYGYTFGSGTRLTVV.

There are a few counts of this clonotype. V usage is TRBV7-6 and J usage is TRBJ1-4; a weak D match, TRBD1 (6 bases). Germline-derived CDR1 and CDR2 are SGHVS and FNYEAQ. The CDR3 sequence is 19 residues long. The V gene lost 2 bases and the J gene lost 0 bases, with 19 bases spanning the gap. CDR3 sequence reads: CASSLIGSGAAATNEKLFF. The CDR3 DNA sequence: TGTGCCAGCAGCTTAATTGGCTCGGGGGCTGCAGCAACTAATGAAAAACTGTTTTTT.

This rearrangement joins TRBV20-1 to TRBJ2-1; 11 bases map to TRBD2. V lost 5 bases to trimming and J lost 0 bases; unmatched junction nucleotides: 12. CDR3 length: 18 amino acids. The germline CDR1 and CDR2 sequences are DFQATT and SNEGSKA (reference sequence). CDR3 residues: CSAPTLAGGRSSYNEQFF. CDR3 DNA: TGCAGTGCTCCCACTCTAGCGGGGGGCCGGAGCTCCTACAATGAGCAGTTCTTC.

This clonotype has only a few counts. DNA for the CDR3: TGTGCCAGCAGCTTAGTAGCTAGCGGGGGGGCGGGAGAGACCCAGTACTTC. Its protein is CASSLVASGGAGETQYF. This chain links TRBV7-2 with TRBJ2-5; TRBD2 aligns across 12 bases. The V and J ends lost 1 base and 4 bases, in that order; junction bases with no gene match: 7. Germline CDR1 is SGHTA and CDR2 is FQGNSA. There are 17 residues in the CDR3.